This is a list of T cell receptor beta chains from one sample in a study of lung T cells in sarcoidosis with Löfgren's syndrome. MiXCR, run by TCRdb on the reads, gives a single entry per CDR3 protein. The profile covers 60,000 or so distinct CDR3 sequences, with 21% appearing a single time and less than 2.5% taken by the ten largest. Sequencing used CD4+ T cells from PBMCs. The receptors here all came from a human donor with sarcoidosis (Löfgren's syndrome or another form), or a control subject (not recorded which). Each CDR3 is given with its conserved first and last residue. A D gene is named only where the DNA matches it firmly. Only part of the rows carry a size: once, few, many, or a class if the clone is expanded.

v_gene: TRBV5-5
abundance: NA
j_gene: TRBJ2-3
d_gene: TRBD1
CDR3aa: CASSLGTVSTDTQYF
CDR3nt: TGTGCCAGCAGCCTCGGGACAGTTAGCACAGATACGCAGTATTTT

v_gene: TRBV10-1
abundance: once
j_gene: TRBJ2-2
d_gene: TRBD1
CDR3aa: CASSHPRDRGSGGLFF
CDR3nt: TGCGCCAGCAGTCACCCCCGGGACAGGGGAAGCGGGGGGCTGTTTTTT

v_gene: TRBV24-1
abundance: NA
j_gene: TRBJ1-3
d_gene: NA
CDR3aa: CATSEAGYSGNTIYF
CDR3nt: TGTGCCACCAGTGAGGCCGGCTACTCTGGAAACACCATATATTTT

v_gene: TRBV12-5
abundance: NA
j_gene: TRBJ2-3
d_gene: NA
CDR3aa: CASGLDRSGTDTQYF
CDR3nt: TGTGCTAGTGGCCTGGACAGAAGCGGCACAGATACGCAGTATTTT

v_gene: TRBV7-9
abundance: NA
j_gene: TRBJ1-1
d_gene: NA
CDR3aa: CASGSWSTEALF
CDR3nt: TGTGCCAGCGGGTCGTGGAGCACTGAAGCTCTCTTT

v_gene: TRBV28
abundance: many
j_gene: TRBJ2-2
d_gene: NA
CDR3aa: CASMKGRPAGELFF
CDR3nt: TGTGCCAGCATGAAAGGTCGGCCGGCCGGGGAGCTGTTTTTT

v_gene: TRBV6-6
abundance: many
j_gene: TRBJ2-1
d_gene: NA
CDR3aa: CASSYSASVYNEQFF
CDR3nt: TGTGCCAGCAGTTACTCGGCTAGCGTGTACAATGAGCAGTTCTTC

v_gene: TRBV20-1
abundance: many
j_gene: TRBJ2-3
d_gene: NA
CDR3aa: CSARIVQGNTQYF
CDR3nt: TGCAGTGCTAGGATAGTACAGGGAAATACGCAGTATTTT

v_gene: TRBV2
abundance: NA
j_gene: TRBJ2-5
d_gene: NA
CDR3aa: CASSGNSQETQYF
CDR3nt: TGTGCCAGCAGTGGGAACAGCCAAGAGACCCAGTACTTC

v_gene: TRBV7-8
abundance: many
j_gene: TRBJ1-6
d_gene: TRBD1
CDR3aa: CASRNDRGNSPLHF
CDR3nt: TGTGCCAGCAGGAATGACAGGGGCAATTCACCCCTCCACTTT

v_gene: TRBV7-2
abundance: many
j_gene: TRBJ2-3
d_gene: TRBD2
CDR3aa: CASSLASGGTDTQYF
CDR3nt: TGTGCCAGCAGCTTAGCTAGCGGGGGCACAGATACGCAGTATTTT

v_gene: TRBV10-1
abundance: NA
j_gene: TRBJ2-5
d_gene: NA
CDR3aa: CATTTKWGALGHF
CDR3nt: TGCGCCACAACGACTAAATGGGGCGCCCTAGGTCACTTC

v_gene: TRBV7-2
abundance: many
j_gene: TRBJ1-2
d_gene: TRBD1
CDR3aa: CASSPGQGIYGYTF
CDR3nt: TGTGCCAGCAGCCCGGGACAGGGGATCTATGGCTACACCTTC

v_gene: TRBV28
abundance: many
j_gene: TRBJ1-2
d_gene: TRBD1
CDR3aa: CATRDSRGYGYTF
CDR3nt: TGTGCCACCCGGGACAGTCGGGGCTATGGCTACACCTTC

v_gene: TRBV18
abundance: many
j_gene: TRBJ1-1
d_gene: NA
CDR3aa: CASSPETVSTEAFF
CDR3nt: TGTGCCAGCTCACCCGAGACCGTCAGCACTGAAGCTTTCTTT

v_gene: TRBV28
abundance: NA
j_gene: TRBJ2-1
d_gene: NA
CDR3aa: CASSFSYNEQLF
CDR3nt: TGTGCCAGCAGTTTCTCCTACAATGAACAGCTCTTC

v_gene: TRBV3-1
abundance: NA
j_gene: TRBJ2-5
d_gene: TRBD1
CDR3aa: CASSGRQGQETQYF
CDR3nt: TGTGCCAGCAGCGGACGACAGGGACAAGAGACCCAGTACTTC

v_gene: TRBV28
abundance: NA
j_gene: TRBJ2-5
d_gene: NA
CDR3aa: CASSSAAGPPGFATRYF
CDR3nt: TGTGCCAGCAGTTCCGCTGCGGGACCCCCGGGTTTCGCGACCCGGTACTTC

v_gene: TRBV27
abundance: many
j_gene: TRBJ2-3
d_gene: NA
CDR3aa: CASRAGTSTDTQYF
CDR3nt: TGTGCCAGCCGTGCCGGGACTTCCACAGATACGCAGTATTTT

v_gene: TRBV19
abundance: many
j_gene: TRBJ1-2
d_gene: NA
CDR3aa: CASSIGQSYGYTF
CDR3nt: TGTGCCAGTAGTATCGGACAGTCCTATGGCTACACCTTC

v_gene: TRBV14
abundance: NA
j_gene: TRBJ2-1
d_gene: NA
CDR3aa: CASSQGLVSGEQFF
CDR3nt: TGTGCCAGCAGCCAAGGACTAGTATCAGGCGAGCAGTTCTTC

v_gene: TRBV24-1
abundance: many
j_gene: TRBJ1-5
d_gene: NA
CDR3aa: CATSAGGNQPQHF
CDR3nt: TGTGCCACCAGTGCGGGGGGCAATCAGCCCCAGCATTTT

v_gene: TRBV14
abundance: NA
j_gene: TRBJ2-1
d_gene: TRBD2
CDR3aa: CASSQVRRAGSYNEQFF
CDR3nt: TGTGCCAGCAGCCAAGTTCGACGAGCGGGATCCTACAATGAGCAGTTCTTC